Presented here are 24 T cell receptor beta chains from one specimen sequenced in a study of T-cell memory formation after mild COVID-19. MiXCR, run by TCRdb on the 5' RACE reads, gives a single entry per CDR3 protein. The sample holds approximately 570,000 distinct CDR3 sequences, approximately 19% seen once. Input material: PBMCs or a T cell subset sorted from them (not recorded which). Receptors originate from an adult woman who had mild COVID-19 (a few samples of this study predate the infection). Cell type and time point are not known.

The gene calls are TRBV7-9 and TRBJ1-2; 10 bases line up with TRBD1. The CDR3 loop spans 16 amino acids. Germline V gives CDR1 SEHNR, CDR2 FQNEAQ (reference sequence). V dropped 5 bases and J dropped 6; count of bases not matched to a gene: 12. Here the CDR3 DNA reads TGTGCCAGCAGCGCGACGACAGGGGGCGCTGAGGATGGCTACACCTTC. As protein: CASSATTGGAEDGYTF.

V and J are TRBV6-5 and TRBJ2-7; TRBD1 matches at 7 bases. This CDR3 is 14 amino acids long. J was trimmed by 0 bases and V by 6 bases; bases with no gene match: 5. Germline V gene lookup returns CDR1 MNHEY and CDR2 SVGAGI. CDR3 residues: CASRIRTGSYEQYF. CDR3 in DNA: TGTGCCAGCAGGATAAGGACAGGCTCCTACGAGCAGTACTTC.

This clonotype has just a few counts. The chain is built from TRBV9 and TRBJ2-3; no clear D. V lost 0 bases and J lost 4, with 15 bases in between. CDR3 length: 16 amino acids. CDR1 and CDR2 (germline): SGDLS, YYNGEE. CDR3: CASSVESSETADTQYF. DNA of the CDR3: TGTGCCAGCAGCGTAGAATCTTCGGAGACGGCAGATACGCAGTATTTT.

In its sample, this clonotype was seen a few times. The chain couples TRBV7-9 to TRBJ2-5; 7 bases are a match to TRBD2. Trimming took 3 bases from V and 3 from J; bases not matched to a gene: 4. Germline V gene data show CDR1 as SEHNR and CDR2 as FQNEAQ (reference sequence). There are 14 residues in the CDR3. The CDR3 coding sequence is TGTGCCAGCAGCTTTCTGGGGAGGGAAGAGACCCAGTACTTC. It specifies CASSFLGREETQYF. Full variable domain (missing parts from reference TRBV7-9 and TRBJ2-5): DTGVSQNPRHKITKRGQNVTFRCDPISEHNRLYWYRQTLGQGPEFLTYFQNEAQLEKSRLLSDRFSAERPKGSFSTLEIQRTEQGDSAMYLCASSFLGREETQYFGPGTRLLVL.

This chain uses TRBV5-1 with TRBJ2-5; D is undetermined. Germline CDR1 SGHRS, CDR2 YFSETQ. CDR3 size: 15 residues. V lost 1 base to trimming and J lost 0 bases, with 10 bases between them. The DNA for the CDR3 is TGCGCCAGCAGCTTGAATTCTGGGCACCAAGAGACCCAGTACTTC. Translated: CASSLNSGHQETQYF.

The V and J genes are TRBV7-3 and TRBJ2-1; 10 nucleotides align to TRBD2. Germline V gene lookup returns CDR1 SGHTA and CDR2 FQGTGA. The CDR3 is 23 residues long. V dropped 4 bases and J dropped 0; count of bases not matched to a gene: 24. In DNA form, the CDR3 reads TGTGCCAGCAGCTACCTGCAGGGTCAGCTAACCCGGACTAGCGGTAGCTCCTACAATGAGCAGTTCTTC. Protein sequence: CASSYLQGQLTRTSGSSYNEQFF.

This chain joins TRBV11-2 and TRBJ2-2; TRBD2 is a possible D gene (6 bases). CDR3 length equals 14 residues. The V gene lost 2 bases and the J gene lost 6 bases, with 10 bases spanning the gap. Per the germline V gene, CDR1 is SGHAT and CDR2 is FQNNGV. The CDR3: CASSLWRGAGELFF. The CDR3, as DNA: TGTGCCAGCAGCTTATGGCGGGGCGCCGGGGAGCTGTTTTTT.

The chain uses TRBV3-1 and TRBJ2-5, with D hard to call. Per the germline V gene, CDR1 is LGHDT and CDR2 is YNNKEL (reference sequence). Between the trimmed V and J ends, which lost 1 base and 0 bases, there was a span of 9 bases. The CDR3 consists of 15 residues. The DNA for the CDR3 is TGTGCCAGCAGCCAAGGGGAAGGGTACCAAGAGACCCAGTACTTC. Amino acid sequence: CASSQGEGYQETQYF.

The chain combines TRBV6-6 with TRBJ2-2; D is possibly TRBD1 (5 bases). The CDR3 covers 12 residues. Trimming took 6 bases from V and 6 from J, leaving 8 bases between them. Germline V lookup: CDR1 MNHNY, CDR2 SVGAGI (reference sequence). CDR3 coding DNA: TGTGCCAGCAGCGCCAGGGCCGGGGAGCTGTTTTTT. Its translation is CASSARAGELFF.

The V gene is TRBV3-1, the J gene TRBJ2-7; D could derive from TRBD1 or TRBD2 (5 bases each). The CDR3 spans 16 residues. Between the trimmed V and J ends, which lost 4 bases and 4 bases, there was a span of 20 bases. Germline V gene sequence: CDR1 LGHDT, CDR2 YNNKEL (reference sequence). CDR3 sequence reads: CASSPEGPLSMYEQYF. CDR3 DNA: TGTGCCAGCAGCCCTGAGGGGCCTCTTTCAATGTACGAGCAGTACTTC.

The V gene is TRBV7-2, the J gene TRBJ1-6; 8 bases are shared with TRBD1. CDR1 and CDR2 (germline): SGHTA, FQGNSA. The J segment lost 5 bases and the V segment lost 4 bases, leaving 7 bases of the junction unmatched. CDR3 size: 16 residues. Here the CDR3 DNA reads TGTGCCAGCAGCTCCCTCGACAGGGGAGATAATTCACCCCTCCACTTT. This sequence encodes CASSSLDRGDNSPLHF.

V usage is TRBV20-1 and J usage is TRBJ2-3, with D unresolved. CDR1 is DFQATT, CDR2 SNEGSKA, per germline (reference sequence). V lost 6 bases to trimming and J lost 0 bases, with 16 bases between them. The CDR3 is 15 residues long. The CDR3 is CSAPTPVRSTDTQYF. CDR3 DNA sequence: TGCAGTGCCCCGACCCCAGTTCGGAGCACAGATACGCAGTATTTT.

V gene TRBV7-8 combines with J gene TRBJ2-7; D remains ambiguous. Trimming shortened V by 4 bases and J by 5 bases, and 9 bases separated the two germline ends. The CDR3 is made up of 12 amino acids. Per germline, CDR1 SGHVS and CDR2 FQNEAQ. The DNA of the CDR3 is TGTGCCAGCAGCTCGGCCCTGGACGAGCAGTACTTC. Its translation: CASSSALDEQYF.

V is TRBV18 and J is TRBJ2-5; D gene ambiguous. The CDR3 length is 15 residues. The germline gives CDR1 KGHSH, CDR2 LQKENI. V was shortened by 3 bases and J by 1 base, with 12 bases between the two germline ends. The CDR3 here is CASSPLDTAQETQYF. The CDR3 DNA sequence: TGTGCCAGCTCACCCCTCGACACCGCCCAAGAGACCCAGTACTTC.

The gene calls are TRBV29-1 and TRBJ2-3; D call uncertain. The CDR3 spans 13 residues. The V and J ends lost 7 bases and 6 bases respectively, with 17 bases between them. Germline V CDR1 and CDR2: SQVTM, ANQGSEA. The CDR3 protein is CSGKNTVRDTQYF. The DNA of the CDR3 is TGCAGCGGAAAAAACACTGTGCGGGATACGCAGTATTTT.

This clonotype was detected only a few times. V and J are TRBV3-1 and TRBJ2-1; D perhaps matches TRBD1 (6 bases). Germline V CDR1 and CDR2: LGHDT, YNNKEL (reference sequence). The V end lost 0 bases, the J end lost 14 bases, and 14 bases lay between the germline ends. CDR3 size: 13 residues. CDR3: CASSQDWTAMKFF. The CDR3 nucleotides are TGTGCCAGCAGCCAAGATTGGACAGCCATGAAGTTCTTC.

V and J are TRBV29-1 and TRBJ2-3; tentative D call: TRBD2 (5 bases). CDR1 and CDR2 from the germline V gene are SQVTM and ANQGSEA. This CDR3 is built from 13 residues. V dropped 6 bases and J dropped 3 bases, with 13 bases sitting between them. In DNA form, the CDR3 reads TGCAGCGTGGCCATTAGCGAAACAGATACGCAGTATTTT. This codes for CSVAISETDTQYF.

V and J are TRBV6-1 and TRBJ1-5, with TRBD1 matching over 9 bases. Losses at the gene ends were 6 bases for V and 4 bases for J; bases not matched to a gene: 10. The CDR3 runs to 16 residues. The germline gives CDR1 MNHNS, CDR2 SASEGT. This CDR3 is CASRDRDRVRNQPQHF. In DNA form, the CDR3 reads TGTGCCAGCAGAGACCGGGACAGGGTACGGAATCAGCCCCAGCATTTT.

V is TRBV29-1 and J is TRBJ2-7; D unclear. CDR1 and CDR2 from the germline V gene are SQVTM and ANQGSEA. The CDR3 contains 12 residues. The germline V and J ends were trimmed by 4 bases and 4 bases, with 11 bases remaining between them. The CDR3, as DNA: TGCAGCGTTGGCAATGGGGAATACGAGCAGTACTTC. It is translated as CSVGNGEYEQYF.

This clonotype was recorded a few times. This sequence joins TRBV24-1 and TRBJ2-3; 12 nucleotides agree with TRBD2. J was trimmed by 2 bases and V by 3 bases; bases with no gene match: 5. Germline V gene data show CDR1 as KGHDR and CDR2 as SFDVKD. The CDR3 sequence is 17 residues long. The CDR3 is CATSDQTSGSVTDTQYF. CDR3 coding DNA: TGTGCCACCAGTGATCAGACTAGCGGGAGTGTCACAGATACGCAGTATTTT.

This chain links TRBV12-3 or TRBV12-4 with TRBJ1-1; 9 bases align to TRBD1. Trimming cost V 3 bases and J 3 bases; bases outside gene matches: 5. The CDR3 runs 15 residues. The DNA of the CDR3 is TGTGCCAGCAGTTTTGGGACAGGGTGGGACACTGAAGCTTTCTTT. Its protein product is CASSFGTGWDTEAFF.

J is TRBJ2-3 and V is TRBV5-1, with 11 bases matching TRBD2. The CDR3 runs 16 residues. V lost 0 bases, J lost 4 bases, and 4 bases stayed unmatched. Germline lookup yields CDR1 SGHRS and CDR2 YFSETQ. CDR3 loop: CASSLVALAGADTQYF. The CDR3 nucleotides read TGCGCCAGCAGCTTGGTAGCACTAGCGGGGGCAGATACGCAGTATTTT.

The sample holds a few counts of this clonotype. V and J are TRBV6-5 and TRBJ2-7; TRBD2 aligns across 7 bases. This CDR3 is 14 amino acids long. The junction had 5 bases not matched to a gene; V was cut back by 2 bases and J by 4 bases. The germline gives CDR1 MNHEY, CDR2 SVGAGI. Here the CDR3 DNA reads TGTGCCAGCAGTTACCTGGCTAGCGGTTACGAGCAGTACTTC. Its protein product is CASSYLASGYEQYF.

This chain joins TRBV3-1 and TRBJ1-5, with D perhaps TRBD1 (5 bases). The CDR3 sequence is 15 residues long. Trimming removed 6 bases from V and 7 bases from J, with 19 bases in between. Looked up from germline, CDR1 is LGHDT and CDR2 is YNNKEL (reference sequence). The DNA of the CDR3 is TGTGCCAGCAGTCTATCCTGGGGGGGGAGCCAGCCCCAGCATTTT. This gives the protein CASSLSWGGSQPQHF. The whole variable domain, filled in from reference TRBV3-1 and TRBJ1-5, reads DTAVSQTPKYLVTQMGNDKSIKCEQNLGHDTMYWYKQDSKKFLKIMFSYNNKELIINETVPNRFSPKSPDKAHLNLHINSLELGDSAVYFCASSLSWGGSQPQHFGDGTRLSIL.